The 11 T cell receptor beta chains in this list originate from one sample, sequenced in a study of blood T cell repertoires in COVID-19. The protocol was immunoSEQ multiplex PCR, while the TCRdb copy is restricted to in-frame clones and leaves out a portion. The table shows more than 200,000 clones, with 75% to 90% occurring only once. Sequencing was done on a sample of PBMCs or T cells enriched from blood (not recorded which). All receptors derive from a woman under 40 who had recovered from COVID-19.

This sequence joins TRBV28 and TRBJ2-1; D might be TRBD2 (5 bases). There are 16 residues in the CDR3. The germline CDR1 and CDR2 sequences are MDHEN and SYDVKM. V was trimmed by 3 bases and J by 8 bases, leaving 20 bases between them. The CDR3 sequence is CASSFLAGHPGDEQFF. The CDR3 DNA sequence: TGTGCCAGCAGTTTTCTGGCGGGCCATCCTGGCGATGAGCAGTTCTTC.

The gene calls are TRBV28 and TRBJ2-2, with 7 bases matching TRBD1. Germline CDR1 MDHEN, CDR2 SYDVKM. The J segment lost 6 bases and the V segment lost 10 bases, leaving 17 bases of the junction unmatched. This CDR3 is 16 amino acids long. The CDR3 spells CAISEQGYQYAGELFF. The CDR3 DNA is TGTGCCATCTCCGAACAGGGGTACCAATACGCCGGGGAGCTGTTTTTT.

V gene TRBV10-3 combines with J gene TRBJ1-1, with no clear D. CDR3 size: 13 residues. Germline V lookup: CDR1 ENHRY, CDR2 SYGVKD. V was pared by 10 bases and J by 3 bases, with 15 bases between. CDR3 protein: CATRDYSHTEAFF. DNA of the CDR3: TGTGCCACACGAGACTACTCTCACACTGAAGCTTTCTTT.

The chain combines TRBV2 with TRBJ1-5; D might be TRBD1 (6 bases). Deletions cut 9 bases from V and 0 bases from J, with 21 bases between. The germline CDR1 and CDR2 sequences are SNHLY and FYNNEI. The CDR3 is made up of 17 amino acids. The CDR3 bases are TGTGCCAGACTACCCCAGGGGTTATCCGTTAGCAATCAGCCCCAGCATTTT. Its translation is CARLPQGLSVSNQPQHF.

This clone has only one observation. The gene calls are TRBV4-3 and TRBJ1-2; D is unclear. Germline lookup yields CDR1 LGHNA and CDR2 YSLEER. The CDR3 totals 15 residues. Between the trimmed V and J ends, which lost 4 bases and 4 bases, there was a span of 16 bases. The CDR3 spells CASSPRLGSGYGYTF. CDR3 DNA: TGCGCCAGCAGCCCCCGGTTAGGTTCGGGCTATGGCTACACCTTC.

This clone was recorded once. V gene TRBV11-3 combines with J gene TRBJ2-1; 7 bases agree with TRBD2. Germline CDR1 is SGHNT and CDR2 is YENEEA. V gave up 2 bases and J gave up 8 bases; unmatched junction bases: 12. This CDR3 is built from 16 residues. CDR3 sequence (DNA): TGTGCCAGCAGCTTATTTGCGGGAGCCGGAGACCATGAGCAGTTCTTC. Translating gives CASSLFAGAGDHEQFF.

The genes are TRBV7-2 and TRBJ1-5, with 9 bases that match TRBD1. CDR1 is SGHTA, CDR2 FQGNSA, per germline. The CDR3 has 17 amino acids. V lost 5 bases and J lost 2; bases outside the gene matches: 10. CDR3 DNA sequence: TGTGCCAGCAGCATAACTACAGGGGGCCCGGGCAATCAGCCCCAGCATTTT. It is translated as CASSITTGGPGNQPQHF.

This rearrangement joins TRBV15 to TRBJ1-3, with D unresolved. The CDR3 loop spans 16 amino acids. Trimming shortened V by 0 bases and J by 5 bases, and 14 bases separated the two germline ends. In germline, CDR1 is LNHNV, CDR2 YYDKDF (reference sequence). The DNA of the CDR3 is TGTGCCACCAGCAGAGATCTGGGAGATTTAAGAAACACCATATATTTT. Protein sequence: CATSRDLGDLRNTIYF.

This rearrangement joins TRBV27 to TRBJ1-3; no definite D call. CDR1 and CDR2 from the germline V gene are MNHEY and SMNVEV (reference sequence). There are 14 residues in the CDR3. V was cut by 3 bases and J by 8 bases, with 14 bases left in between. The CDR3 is CASSFQAHSDTIYF. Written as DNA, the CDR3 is TGTGCCAGCAGTTTCCAGGCCCATTCAGACACCATATATTTT.

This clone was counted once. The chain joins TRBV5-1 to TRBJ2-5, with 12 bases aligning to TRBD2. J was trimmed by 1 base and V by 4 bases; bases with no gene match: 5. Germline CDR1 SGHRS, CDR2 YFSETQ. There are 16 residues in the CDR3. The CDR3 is CASSHRTSGAQETQYF. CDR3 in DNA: TGCGCCAGCAGCCACCGGACTAGCGGGGCCCAAGAGACCCAGTACTTC.

CDR3: CASSPRPQGVGPSSYNSPLHF. CDR3 in DNA: TGTGCCAGCTCACCTCGTCCACAGGGAGTAGGTCCTTCATCCTATAATTCACCCCTCCACTTT. This chain links TRBV18 with TRBJ1-6, with D perhaps TRBD1 (6 bases). The CDR3 loop spans 21 amino acids. Per the germline V gene, CDR1 is KGHSH and CDR2 is LQKENI. Trimming pared 3 bases from V and 1 base from J, leaving 25 bases between.